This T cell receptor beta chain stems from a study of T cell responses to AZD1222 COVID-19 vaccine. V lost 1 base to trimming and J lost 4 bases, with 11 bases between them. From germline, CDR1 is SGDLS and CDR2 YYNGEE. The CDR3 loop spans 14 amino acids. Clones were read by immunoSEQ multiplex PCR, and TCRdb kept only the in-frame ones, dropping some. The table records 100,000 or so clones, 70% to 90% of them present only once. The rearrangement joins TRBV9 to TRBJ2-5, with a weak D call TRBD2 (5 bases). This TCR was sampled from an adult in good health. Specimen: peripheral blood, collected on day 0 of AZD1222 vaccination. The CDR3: CASSVTGVGETQYF. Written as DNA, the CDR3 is TGTGCCAGCAGCGTAACCGGGGTAGGAGAGACCCAGTACTTC. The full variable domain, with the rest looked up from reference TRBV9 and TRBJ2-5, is DSGVTQTPKHLITATGQRVTLRCSPRSGDLSVYWYQQSLDQGLQFLIQYYNGEERAKGNILERFSAQQFPDLHSELNLSSLELGDSALYFCASSVTGVGETQYFGPGTRLLVL.